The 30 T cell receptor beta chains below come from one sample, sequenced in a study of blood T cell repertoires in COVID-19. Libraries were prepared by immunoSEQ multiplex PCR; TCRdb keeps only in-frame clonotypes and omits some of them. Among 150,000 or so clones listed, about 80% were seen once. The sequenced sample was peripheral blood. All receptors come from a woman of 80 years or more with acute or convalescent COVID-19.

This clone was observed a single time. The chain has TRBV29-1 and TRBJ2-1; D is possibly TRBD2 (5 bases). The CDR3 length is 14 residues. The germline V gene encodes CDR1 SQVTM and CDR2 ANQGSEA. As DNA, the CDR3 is TGCAGTATCCAAGCGGCTAGCTCCTACAATGAGCAGTTCTTC. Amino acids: CSIQAASSYNEQFF.

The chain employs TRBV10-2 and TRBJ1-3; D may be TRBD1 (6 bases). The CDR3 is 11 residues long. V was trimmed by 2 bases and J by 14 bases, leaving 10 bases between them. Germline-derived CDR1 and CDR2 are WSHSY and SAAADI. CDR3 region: CASSEGGHLYF. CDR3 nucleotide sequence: TGCGCCAGCAGTGAGGGGGGCCATCTATATTTT.

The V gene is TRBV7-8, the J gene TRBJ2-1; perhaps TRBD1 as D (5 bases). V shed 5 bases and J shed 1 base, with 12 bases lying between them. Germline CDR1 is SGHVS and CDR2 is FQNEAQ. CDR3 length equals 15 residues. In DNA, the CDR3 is TGTGCCAGCAGCCGAGTCAGGGAATCCTACAATGAGCAGTTCTTC. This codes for CASSRVRESYNEQFF. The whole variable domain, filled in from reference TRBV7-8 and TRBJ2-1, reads GAGVSQSPRYKVAKRGQDVALRCDPISGHVSLFWYQQALGQGPEFLTYFQNEAQLDKSGLPSDRFFAERPEGSVSTLKIQRTQQEDSAVYLCASSRVRESYNEQFFGPGTRLTVL.

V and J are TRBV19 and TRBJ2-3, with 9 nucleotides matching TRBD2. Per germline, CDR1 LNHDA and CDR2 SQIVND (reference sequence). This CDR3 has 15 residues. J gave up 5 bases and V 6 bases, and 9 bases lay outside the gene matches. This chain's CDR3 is CASSPLAGEGDTQYF. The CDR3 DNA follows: TGTGCCAGTAGCCCCTTAGCGGGAGAAGGAGATACGCAGTATTTT.

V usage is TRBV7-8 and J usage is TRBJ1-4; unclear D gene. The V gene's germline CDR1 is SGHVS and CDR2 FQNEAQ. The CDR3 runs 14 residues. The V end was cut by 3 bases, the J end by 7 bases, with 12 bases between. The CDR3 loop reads CASSLGSGSEKLFF. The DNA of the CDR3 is TGTGCCAGCAGCTTGGGGTCCGGGAGTGAAAAACTGTTTTTT.

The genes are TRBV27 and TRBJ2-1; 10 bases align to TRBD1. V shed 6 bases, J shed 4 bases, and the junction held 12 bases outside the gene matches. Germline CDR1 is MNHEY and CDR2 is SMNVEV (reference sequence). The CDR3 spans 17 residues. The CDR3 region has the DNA TGTGCCAGCAGCCGTTACTTGGGACAGGGGCTATACAATGAGCAGTTCTTC. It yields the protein CASSRYLGQGLYNEQFF.

The CDR3 loop is CASKTNRGTNEKLFF. CDR3 DNA sequence: TGTGCCAGCAAGACCAACAGGGGCACTAATGAAAAACTGTTTTTT. The chain joins TRBV6-5 to TRBJ1-4; TRBD1 agrees at 7 bases. The length of the CDR3 is 15 residues. The V gene's germline CDR1 is MNHEY and CDR2 SVGAGI. J gave up 2 bases and V 7 bases, and 7 bases lay outside the gene matches.

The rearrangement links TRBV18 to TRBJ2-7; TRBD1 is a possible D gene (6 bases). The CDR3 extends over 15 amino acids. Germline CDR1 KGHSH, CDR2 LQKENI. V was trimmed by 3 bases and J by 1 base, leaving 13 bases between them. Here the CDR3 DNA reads TGTGCCAGCTCACCCTCCGGGACACCTTCCTACGAGCAGTACTTC. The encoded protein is CASSPSGTPSYEQYF.

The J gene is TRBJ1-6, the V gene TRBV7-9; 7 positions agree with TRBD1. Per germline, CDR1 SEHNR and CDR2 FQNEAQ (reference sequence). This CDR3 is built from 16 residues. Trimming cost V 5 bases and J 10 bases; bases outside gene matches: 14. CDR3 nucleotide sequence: TGTGCCAGCAGCAGCAGAAGTGGCCAGGGGGAGTCACCCCTCCACTTT. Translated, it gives CASSSRSGQGESPLHF.

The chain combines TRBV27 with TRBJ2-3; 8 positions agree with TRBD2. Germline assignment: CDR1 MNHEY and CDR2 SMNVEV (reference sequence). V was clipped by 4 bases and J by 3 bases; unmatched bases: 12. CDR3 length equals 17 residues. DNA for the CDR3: TGTGCCAGCAGTTCCCTCCGGGGGGGGGCCGGGACAGATACGCAGTATTTT. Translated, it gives CASSSLRGGAGTDTQYF.

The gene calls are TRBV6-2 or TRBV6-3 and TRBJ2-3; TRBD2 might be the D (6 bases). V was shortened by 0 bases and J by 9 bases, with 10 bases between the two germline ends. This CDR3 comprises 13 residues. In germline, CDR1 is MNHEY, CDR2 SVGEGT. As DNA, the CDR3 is TGTGCCAGCAGTTACTCGATTGGGGGGACGCAGTATTTT. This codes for CASSYSIGGTQYF.

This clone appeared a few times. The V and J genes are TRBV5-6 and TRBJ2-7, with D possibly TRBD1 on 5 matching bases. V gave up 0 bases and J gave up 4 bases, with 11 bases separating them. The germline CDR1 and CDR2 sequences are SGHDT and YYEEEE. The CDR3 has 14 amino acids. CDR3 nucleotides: TGTGCCAGCAGCTTGGGCAGGGCGTTTTACGAGCAGTACTTC. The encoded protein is CASSLGRAFYEQYF.

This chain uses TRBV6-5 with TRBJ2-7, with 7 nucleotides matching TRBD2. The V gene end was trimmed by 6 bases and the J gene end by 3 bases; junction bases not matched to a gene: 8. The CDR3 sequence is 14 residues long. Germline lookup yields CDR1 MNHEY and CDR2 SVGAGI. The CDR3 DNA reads TGTGCCAGCAGAGAGGCTAGCGGATACTACGAGCAGTACTTC. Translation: CASREASGYYEQYF.

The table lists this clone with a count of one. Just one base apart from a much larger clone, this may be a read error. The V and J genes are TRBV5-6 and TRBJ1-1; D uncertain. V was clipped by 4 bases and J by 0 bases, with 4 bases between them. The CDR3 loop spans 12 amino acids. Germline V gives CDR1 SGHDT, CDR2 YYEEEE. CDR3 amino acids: CASSVMNTEAFF. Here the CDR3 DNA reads TGTGCCAGCAGCGTCATGAACACTGAAGCTTTCTTT. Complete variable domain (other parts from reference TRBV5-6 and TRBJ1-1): DAGVTQSPTHLIKTRGQQVTLRCSPKSGHDTVSWYQQALGQGPQFIFQYYEEEERQRGNFPDRFSGHQFPNYSSELNVNALLLGDSALYLCASSVMNTEAFFGQGTRLTVV.

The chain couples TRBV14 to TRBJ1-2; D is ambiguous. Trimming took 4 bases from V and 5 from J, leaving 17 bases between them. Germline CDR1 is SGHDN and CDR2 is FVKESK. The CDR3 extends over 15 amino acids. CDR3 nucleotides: TGTGCCAGCAGCCCCGTCGGACTGTACGCGTATGGCTACACCTTC. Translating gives CASSPVGLYAYGYTF.

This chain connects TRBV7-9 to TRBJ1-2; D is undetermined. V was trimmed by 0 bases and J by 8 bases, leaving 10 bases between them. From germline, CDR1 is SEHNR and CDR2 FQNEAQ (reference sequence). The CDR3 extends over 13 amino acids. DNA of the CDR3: TGTGCCAGCAGCTTAGCGATGGGGAGGGGCTACACCTTC. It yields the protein CASSLAMGRGYTF.

The CDR3 region is CSVDAGAGGLTEAFF. CDR3 DNA: TGCAGCGTTGATGCGGGGGCAGGGGGCCTCACTGAAGCTTTCTTT. The chain is built from TRBV29-1 and TRBJ1-1; 8 positions agree with TRBD1. Germline V gene data show CDR1 as SQVTM and CDR2 as ANQGSEA. Unmatched junction bases numbered 10, after V lost 3 bases and J lost 4 bases. The CDR3 extends over 15 amino acids.

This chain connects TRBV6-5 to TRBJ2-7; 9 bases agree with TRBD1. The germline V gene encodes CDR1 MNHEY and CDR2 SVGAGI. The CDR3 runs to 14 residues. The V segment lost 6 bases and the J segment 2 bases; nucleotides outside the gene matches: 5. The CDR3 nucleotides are TGTGCCAGCAGCCCCGGGACAGGGCCCTACGAGCAGTACTTC. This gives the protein CASSPGTGPYEQYF.

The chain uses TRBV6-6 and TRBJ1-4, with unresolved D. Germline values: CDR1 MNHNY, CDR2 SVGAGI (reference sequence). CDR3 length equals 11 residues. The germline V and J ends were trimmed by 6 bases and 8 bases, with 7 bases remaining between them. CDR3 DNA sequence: TGTGCCAGCAGGGGAGAGGAAAAACTGTTTTTT. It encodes CASRGEEKLFF.

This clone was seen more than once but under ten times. Here the CDR3 reads CASRAGGAMNTEAFF. The CDR3 coding sequence is TGTGCCAGTCGGGCAGGAGGGGCGATGAACACTGAAGCTTTCTTT. V and J are TRBV6-5 and TRBJ1-1; a weak D match, TRBD1 (5 bases). Trimming left V 9 bases short and J 0 bases short, with 17 bases between. The CDR3 covers 15 residues. Per the germline V gene, CDR1 is MNHEY and CDR2 is SVGAGI.

The CDR3 bases are TGTGCCAGTAGTATATCCCCTGCAGGGGGCTATGGCTACACCTTC. It specifies CASSISPAGGYGYTF. This chain uses TRBV19 with TRBJ1-2; 7 bases map to TRBD1. The junction had 7 bases not matched to a gene; V was cut back by 2 bases and J by 4 bases. CDR1 is LNHDA, CDR2 SQIVND, per germline (reference sequence). The CDR3 loop spans 15 amino acids.

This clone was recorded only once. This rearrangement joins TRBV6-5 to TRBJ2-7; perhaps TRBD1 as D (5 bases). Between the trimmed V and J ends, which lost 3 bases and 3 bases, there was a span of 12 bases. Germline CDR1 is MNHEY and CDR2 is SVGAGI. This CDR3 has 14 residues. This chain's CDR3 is CASSYSEDIYEQYF. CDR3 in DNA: TGTGCCAGCAGTTATTCTGAGGACATCTACGAGCAGTACTTC.

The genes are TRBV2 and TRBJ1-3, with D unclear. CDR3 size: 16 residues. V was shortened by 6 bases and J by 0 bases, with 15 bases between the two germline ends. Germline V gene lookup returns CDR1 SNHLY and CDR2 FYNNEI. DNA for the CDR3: TGTGCCAGCAGAAGACCCCGACAACTCTCTGGAAACACCATATATTTT. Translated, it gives CASRRPRQLSGNTIYF.

This CDR3 reads CSVTGDYGYTF. The CDR3 nucleotides are TGCAGCGTTACAGGGGACTATGGCTACACCTTC. This rearrangement joins TRBV29-1 to TRBJ1-2, with 7 bases aligning to TRBD1. The V segment lost 5 bases and the J segment 3 bases; nucleotides outside the gene matches: 0. Germline lookup yields CDR1 SQVTM and CDR2 ANQGSEA. The CDR3 covers 11 residues.

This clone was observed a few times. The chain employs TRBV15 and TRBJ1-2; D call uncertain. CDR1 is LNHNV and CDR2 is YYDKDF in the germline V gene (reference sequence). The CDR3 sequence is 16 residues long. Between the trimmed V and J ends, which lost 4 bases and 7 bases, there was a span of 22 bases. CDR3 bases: TGTGCCACCAGCATTCGCCACCCTCCTATCTCAGGTGGCTACACCTTC. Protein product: CATSIRHPPISGGYTF.

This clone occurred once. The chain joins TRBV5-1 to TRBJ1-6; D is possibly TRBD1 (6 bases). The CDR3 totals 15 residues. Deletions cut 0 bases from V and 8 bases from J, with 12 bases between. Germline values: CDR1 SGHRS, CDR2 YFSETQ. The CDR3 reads CASSLAGAGDSPLHF. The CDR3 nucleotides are TGCGCCAGCAGCTTGGCCGGGGCAGGGGATTCACCCCTCCACTTT. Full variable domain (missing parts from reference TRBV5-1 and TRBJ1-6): KAGVTQTPRYLIKTRGQQVTLSCSPISGHRSVSWYQQTPGQGLQFLFEYFSETQRNKGNFPGRFSGRQFSNSRSEMNVSTLELGDSALYLCASSLAGAGDSPLHFGNGTRLTVT.

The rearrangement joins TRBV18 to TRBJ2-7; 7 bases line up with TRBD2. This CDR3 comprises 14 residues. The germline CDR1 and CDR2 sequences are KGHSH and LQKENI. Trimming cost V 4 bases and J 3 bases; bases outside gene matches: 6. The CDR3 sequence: CASSLAGVLYEQYF. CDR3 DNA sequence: TGTGCCAGCTCACTCGCGGGGGTGCTCTACGAGCAGTACTTC.

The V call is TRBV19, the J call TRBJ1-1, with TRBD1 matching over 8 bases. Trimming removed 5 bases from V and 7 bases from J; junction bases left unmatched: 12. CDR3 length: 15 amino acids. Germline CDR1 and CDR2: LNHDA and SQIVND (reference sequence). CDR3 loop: CASSPLDRGGNEAFF. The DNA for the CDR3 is TGTGCCAGTAGTCCCCTCGACAGGGGTGGAAATGAAGCTTTCTTT.

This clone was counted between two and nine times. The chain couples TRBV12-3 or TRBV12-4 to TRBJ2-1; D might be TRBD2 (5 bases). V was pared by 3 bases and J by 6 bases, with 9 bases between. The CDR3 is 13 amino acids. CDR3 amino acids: CASSFLAANEQFF. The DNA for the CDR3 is TGTGCCAGCAGTTTTCTAGCAGCCAATGAGCAGTTCTTC.

The CDR3 sequence is CASSHTGVYGYTF. The CDR3 DNA sequence: TGCGCCAGCAGCCACACAGGAGTCTATGGCTACACCTTC. The chain combines TRBV4-3 with TRBJ1-2; a possible D gene is TRBD1 (5 bases). Deletions cut 3 bases from V and 4 bases from J, with 9 bases between. The germline V gene encodes CDR1 LGHNA and CDR2 YSLEER. The CDR3 is 13 amino acids.